These 17 T cell receptor beta chains share one sample of origin, sequenced in a study of CD8 T cells in ankylosing spondylitis. TCRdb independently ran MiXCR on the 5' RACE reads; one entry per CDR3 protein. The sample consists of about 150,000 distinct CDR3 sequences, roughly 6.6% of them appearing once. The specimen was blood, either unsorted or a sorted T cell fraction (not recorded which). These receptors all stem from a female donor with ankylosing spondylitis or in good health (not recorded which).

There are many counts of this clonotype. The V and J genes are TRBV5-1 and TRBJ2-5, with 7 bases that match TRBD1. Germline V CDR1 and CDR2: SGHRS, YFSETQ. CDR3 size: 14 residues. After removal of 4 bases from V and 2 bases from J, the junction contained 5 bases not matched to a gene. As DNA, the CDR3 is TGCGCCAGCAGCCTTTCGGGACAGCAAGAGACCCAGTACTTC. It yields the protein CASSLSGQQETQYF.

This clonotype has a count of ten or more. The rearrangement uses TRBV4-2 and TRBJ2-7; 7 bases map to TRBD1. Unmatched junction bases numbered 8, after V lost 5 bases and J lost 1 base. This CDR3 comprises 15 residues. Germline V gene data show CDR1 as LGHNA and CDR2 as YNFKEQ. CDR3 in DNA: TGTGCCAGCAGCGAATCGGGACAGTTGTCCTACGAGCAGTACTTC. It encodes CASSESGQLSYEQYF.

This clonotype was seen repeatedly, ten times or more. The J gene is TRBJ1-2, the V gene TRBV7-8; no reliable D call. Germline lookup yields CDR1 SGHVS and CDR2 FQNEAQ. CDR3 size: 12 residues. Trimming cost V 1 base and J 7 bases, with 7 bases left between them. This chain's CDR3 is CASSLDGAGYTF. The DNA of the CDR3 is TGTGCCAGCAGCTTAGACGGAGCTGGCTACACCTTC.

This clonotype was counted many times. V and J are TRBV27 and TRBJ2-6, with 8 bases aligning to TRBD2. After removal of 6 bases from V and 0 bases from J, the junction contained 10 bases not matched to a gene. The germline CDR1 and CDR2 sequences are MNHEY and SMNVEV (reference sequence). The CDR3 is made up of 18 amino acids. The CDR3 DNA follows: TGTGCCAGCAGCTGGCTTAGCGGGGCCCCCTCTGGGGCCAACGTCCTGACTTTC. As protein: CASSWLSGAPSGANVLTF.

Many counts were recorded for this clonotype. The chain couples TRBV6-2 or TRBV6-3 to TRBJ1-2; D gene uncertain. The CDR3 length is 12 residues. Trimming removed 0 bases from V and 7 bases from J, with 6 bases in between. Germline assignment: CDR1 MNHEY and CDR2 SVGEGT. For the CDR3, the DNA is TGTGCCAGCAGTTACTCGACGCGTGGCTACACCTTC. It encodes CASSYSTRGYTF.

This clonotype was detected many times. This chain joins TRBV12-3 or TRBV12-4 and TRBJ1-3; 12 bases align to TRBD1. This CDR3 spans 18 amino acids. V was clipped by 2 bases and J by 4 bases; unmatched bases: 9. DNA of the CDR3: TGTGCCAGCAGTTTACGGCGGGACAGGGGGCTAGGGGGAAACACCATATATTTT. It translates to CASSLRRDRGLGGNTIYF.

This clonotype was seen ten or more times. V gene TRBV28 combines with J gene TRBJ1-6, with 8 bases matching TRBD1. Germline V lookup: CDR1 MDHEN, CDR2 SYDVKM. The V gene end was trimmed by 5 bases and the J gene end by 7 bases; junction bases not matched to a gene: 4. This CDR3 is built from 14 residues. The CDR3 nucleotides are TGTGCCAGCAGTGGGACAGGACGGAATTCACCCCTCCACTTT. Translation: CASSGTGRNSPLHF.

In the case of this clonotype: Mismatch with germline at one junction end may stem from a read error. The rearrangement joins TRBV7-7 to TRBJ2-5, with D hard to call. Germline lookup yields CDR1 SSHAT and CDR2 FNYEAQ (reference sequence). The CDR3 is 15 residues long. The CDR3 nucleotides read TGTGCTAGCAGCTTAGCCCCGTTCCACCAAGAGACCCAGTACTTC. Protein product: CASSLAPFHQETQYF.

This clonotype was detected many times. This chain connects TRBV7-3 to TRBJ2-3; 9 nucleotides line up with TRBD2. Trimming removed 3 bases from V and 1 base from J; junction bases left unmatched: 5. CDR3 length equals 16 residues. Germline-derived CDR1 and CDR2 are SGHTA and FQGTGA. This CDR3 is CASSFYSGGRTDTQYF. The CDR3 nucleotides are TGTGCCAGCAGCTTTTATAGCGGGGGCCGCACAGATACGCAGTATTTT.

Many counts were recorded for this clonotype. The V gene is TRBV4-2, the J gene TRBJ2-5, with 10 nucleotides matching TRBD2. This CDR3 has 18 amino acids. The junction had 10 bases not matched to a gene; V was cut back by 1 base and J by 2 bases. CDR1 and CDR2 from the germline V gene are LGHNA and YNFKEQ. In nucleotides, the CDR3 is TGTGCCAGCAGCCAAGTTGGGTTTAGCGGGGGGAAACAAGAGACCCAGTACTTC. As protein: CASSQVGFSGGKQETQYF.

In this sample, this clonotype turned up many times. CDR3 in DNA: TGCCTTACCTACCCAGTGACAGGGGGTCGAAGTTCACCCCTCCACTTT. It specifies CLTYPVTGGRSSPLHF. The chain uses TRBV20-1 and TRBJ1-6; 9 positions match TRBD1. The germline gives CDR1 DFQATT, CDR2 SNEGSKA (reference sequence). The length of the CDR3 is 16 residues.

This clonotype occurred many times. This chain links TRBV6-1 with TRBJ1-1; perhaps TRBD1 as D (5 bases). V lost 2 bases to trimming and J lost 3 bases, with 10 bases between them. CDR3 length: 14 residues. Germline CDR1 reads MNHNS; CDR2 reads SASEGT. The CDR3 sequence: CASSEPGLYTEAFF. CDR3 nucleotides: TGTGCCAGCAGTGAACCGGGACTATACACTGAAGCTTTCTTT.

This clonotype was detected ten times or more. The chain is built from TRBV4-2 and TRBJ2-5; D not resolved. The CDR3 covers 16 residues. With 0 bases removed from V and 4 bases from J, the gap between germline ends came to 15 bases. The germline V gene has CDR1 LGHNA and CDR2 YNFKEQ. The DNA for the CDR3 is TGTGCCAGCAGCCAAGAATTAAGGGTGAACGGAGAGACCCAGTACTTC. Protein: CASSQELRVNGETQYF.

This clonotype has a count of ten or more. The V call is TRBV29-1, the J call TRBJ2-1; D is possibly TRBD1 or TRBD2 (5 bases each). The germline V and J ends were trimmed by 6 bases and 10 bases, with 19 bases remaining between them. Germline V gives CDR1 SQVTM, CDR2 ANQGSEA. CDR3 length equals 13 residues. The CDR3 spells CSVKNRDRGEQFF. The DNA for the CDR3 is TGCAGCGTAAAGAACCGGGACCGAGGGGAGCAGTTCTTC.

There are a few counts of this clonotype. The rearrangement uses TRBV5-1 and TRBJ2-7, with unresolved D. The germline V gene has CDR1 SGHRS and CDR2 YFSETQ. The CDR3 is 12 amino acids. Trimming stripped 2 bases from V and 7 bases from J, with 10 bases between. CDR3 DNA sequence: TGCGCCAGCAGCTTTGTTGGGTTAGAGCAGTACTTC. It translates to CASSFVGLEQYF.

This clonotype was picked up many times. This rearrangement joins TRBV5-1 to TRBJ2-5, with D unclear. Trimming pared 1 base from V and 0 bases from J, leaving 7 bases between. CDR1 is SGHRS, CDR2 YFSETQ, per germline. This CDR3 contains 14 residues. CDR3 residues: CASSLRTYQETQYF. In nucleotides, the CDR3 is TGCGCCAGCAGCTTGCGGACCTACCAAGAGACCCAGTACTTC. The whole variable domain, remainder taken from reference TRBV5-1 and TRBJ2-5, is KAGVTQTPRYLIKTRGQQVTLSCSPISGHRSVSWYQQTPGQGLQFLFEYFSETQRNKGNFPGRFSGRQFSNSRSEMNVSTLELGDSALYLCASSLRTYQETQYFGPGTRLLVL.

This clonotype was seen repeatedly, ten times or more. V is TRBV12-3 or TRBV12-4 and J is TRBJ1-6; no firm D call. The V end lost 6 bases, the J end lost 8 bases, and 11 bases lay between the germline ends. CDR3 size: 13 residues. The CDR3, as DNA: TGTGCCAGCAGCCACCCGTCTGATTCACCCCTCCACTTT. Amino acid sequence: CASSHPSDSPLHF.